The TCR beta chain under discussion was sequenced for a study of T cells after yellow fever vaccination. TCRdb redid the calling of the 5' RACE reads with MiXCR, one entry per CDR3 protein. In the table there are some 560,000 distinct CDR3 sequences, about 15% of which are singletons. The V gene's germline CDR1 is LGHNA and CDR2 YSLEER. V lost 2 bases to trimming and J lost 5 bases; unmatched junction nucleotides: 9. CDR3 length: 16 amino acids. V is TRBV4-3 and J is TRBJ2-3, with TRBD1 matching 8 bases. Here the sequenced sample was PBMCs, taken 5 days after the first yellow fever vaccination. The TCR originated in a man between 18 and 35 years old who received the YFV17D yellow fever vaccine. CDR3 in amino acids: CASSQNSPTGEDTQYF. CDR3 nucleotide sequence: TGCGCCAGCAGCCAAAACAGCCCGACAGGGGAAGATACGCAGTATTTT.